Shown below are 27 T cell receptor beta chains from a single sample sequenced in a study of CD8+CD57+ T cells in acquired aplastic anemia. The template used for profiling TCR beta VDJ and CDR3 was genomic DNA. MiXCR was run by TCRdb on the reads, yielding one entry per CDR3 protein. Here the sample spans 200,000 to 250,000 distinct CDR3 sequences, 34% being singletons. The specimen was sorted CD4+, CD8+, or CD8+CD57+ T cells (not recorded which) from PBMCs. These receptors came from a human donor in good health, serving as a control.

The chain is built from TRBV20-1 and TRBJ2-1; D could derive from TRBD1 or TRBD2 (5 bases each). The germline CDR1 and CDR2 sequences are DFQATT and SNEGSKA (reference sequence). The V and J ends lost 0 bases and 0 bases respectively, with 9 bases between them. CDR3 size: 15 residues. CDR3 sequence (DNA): TGCAGTGCTAGAGATGCAGGGAGCTCCTACAATGAGCAGTTCTTC. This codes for CSARDAGSSYNEQFF.

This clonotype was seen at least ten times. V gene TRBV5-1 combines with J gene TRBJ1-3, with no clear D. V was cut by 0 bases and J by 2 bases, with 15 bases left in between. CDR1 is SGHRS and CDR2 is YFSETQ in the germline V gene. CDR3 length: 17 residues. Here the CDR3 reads CASSLAVGVGAGNTIYF. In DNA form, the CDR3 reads TGCGCCAGCAGCTTGGCCGTCGGGGTTGGTGCTGGAAACACCATATATTTT.

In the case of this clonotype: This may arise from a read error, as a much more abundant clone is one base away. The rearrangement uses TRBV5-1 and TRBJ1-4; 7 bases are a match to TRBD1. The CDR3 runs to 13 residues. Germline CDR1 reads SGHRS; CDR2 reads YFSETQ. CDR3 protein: CASSLGQGERLFF. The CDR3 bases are TGCGCCAGCAGCTTGGGACAGGGTGAAAGACTGTTTTTT.

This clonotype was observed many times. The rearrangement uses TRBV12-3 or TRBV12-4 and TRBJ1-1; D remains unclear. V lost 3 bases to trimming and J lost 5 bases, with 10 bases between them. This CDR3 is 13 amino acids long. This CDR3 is CASSLGSRTEAFF. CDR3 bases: TGTGCCAGCAGTTTGGGGAGTCGAACTGAAGCTTTCTTT.

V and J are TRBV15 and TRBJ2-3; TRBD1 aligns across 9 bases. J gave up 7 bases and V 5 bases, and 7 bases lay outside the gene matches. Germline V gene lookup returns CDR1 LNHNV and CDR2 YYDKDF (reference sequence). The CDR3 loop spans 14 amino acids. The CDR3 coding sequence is TGTGCCACCAGCGAAGGACAGGGGCGGTATACGCAGTATTTT. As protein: CATSEGQGRYTQYF.

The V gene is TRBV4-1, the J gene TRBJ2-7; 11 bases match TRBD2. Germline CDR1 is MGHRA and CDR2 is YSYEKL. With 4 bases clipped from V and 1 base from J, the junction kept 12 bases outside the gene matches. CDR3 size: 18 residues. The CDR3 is CASSRGLAGALGSYEQYF. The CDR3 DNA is TGCGCCAGCAGCCGCGGACTAGCGGGCGCCCTGGGGTCCTACGAGCAGTACTTC.

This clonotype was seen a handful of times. CDR3: CAWSPAGWSYEQYF. The CDR3 DNA is TGTGCCTGGAGTCCAGCGGGGTGGTCCTACGAGCAGTACTTC. This sequence joins TRBV30 and TRBJ2-7; TRBD2 matches at 7 bases. Per the germline V gene, CDR1 is GTSNPN and CDR2 is SVGIG (reference sequence). The CDR3 loop spans 14 amino acids. Trimming took 2 bases from V and 1 from J; bases not matched to a gene: 5.

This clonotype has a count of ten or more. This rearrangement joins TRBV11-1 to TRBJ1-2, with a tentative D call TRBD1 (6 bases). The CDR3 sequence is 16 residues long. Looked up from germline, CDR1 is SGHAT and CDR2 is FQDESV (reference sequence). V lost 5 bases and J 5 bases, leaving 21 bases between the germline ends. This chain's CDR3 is CASSALGNRVTYGYTF. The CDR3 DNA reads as TGTGCCAGCAGCGCACTAGGAAACAGGGTAACTTATGGCTACACCTTC.

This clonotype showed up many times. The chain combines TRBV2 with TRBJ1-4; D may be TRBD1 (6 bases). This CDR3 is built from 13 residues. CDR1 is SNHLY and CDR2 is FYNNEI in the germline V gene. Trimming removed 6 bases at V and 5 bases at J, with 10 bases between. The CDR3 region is CASSWGQNEKLFF. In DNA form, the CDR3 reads TGTGCCAGCAGCTGGGGACAAAATGAAAAACTGTTTTTT.

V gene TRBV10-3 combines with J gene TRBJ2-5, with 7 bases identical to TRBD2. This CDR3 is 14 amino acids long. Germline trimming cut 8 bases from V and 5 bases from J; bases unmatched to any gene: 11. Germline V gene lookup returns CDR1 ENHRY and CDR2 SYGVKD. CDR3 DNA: TGTGCCATCCGGTCTAGCGGAGCGGGGGAGACCCAGTACTTC. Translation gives CAIRSSGAGETQYF.

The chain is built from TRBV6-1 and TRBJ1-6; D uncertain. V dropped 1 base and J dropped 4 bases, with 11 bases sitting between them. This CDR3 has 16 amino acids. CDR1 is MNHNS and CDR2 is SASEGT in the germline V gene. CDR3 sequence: CASSEDRVRYNSPLHF. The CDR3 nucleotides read TGTGCCAGCAGTGAAGATAGGGTGAGGTATAATTCACCCCTCCACTTT.

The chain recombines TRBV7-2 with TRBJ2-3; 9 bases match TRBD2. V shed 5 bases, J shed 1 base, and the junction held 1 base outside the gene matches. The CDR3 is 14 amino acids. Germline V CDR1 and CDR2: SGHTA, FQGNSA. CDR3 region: CASSRTSGTDTQYF. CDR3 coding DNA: TGTGCCAGCAGCCGGACTAGCGGCACAGATACGCAGTATTTT.

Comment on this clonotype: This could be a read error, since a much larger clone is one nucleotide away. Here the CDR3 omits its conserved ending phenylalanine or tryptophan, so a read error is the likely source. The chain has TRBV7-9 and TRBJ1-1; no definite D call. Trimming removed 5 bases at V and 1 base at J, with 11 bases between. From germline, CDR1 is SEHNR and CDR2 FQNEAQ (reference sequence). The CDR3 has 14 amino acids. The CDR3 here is CASSQVTANTEAFV. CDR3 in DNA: TGTGCCAGCAGCCAAGTAACGGCGAACACTGAAGCTTTCGTT.

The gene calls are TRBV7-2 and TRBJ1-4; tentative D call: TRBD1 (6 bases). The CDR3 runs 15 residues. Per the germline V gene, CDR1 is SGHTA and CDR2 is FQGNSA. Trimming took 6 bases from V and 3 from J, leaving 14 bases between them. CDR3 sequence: CASRADGGPNEKLFF. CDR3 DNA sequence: TGTGCCAGCAGGGCAGATGGGGGGCCTAATGAAAAACTGTTTTTT.

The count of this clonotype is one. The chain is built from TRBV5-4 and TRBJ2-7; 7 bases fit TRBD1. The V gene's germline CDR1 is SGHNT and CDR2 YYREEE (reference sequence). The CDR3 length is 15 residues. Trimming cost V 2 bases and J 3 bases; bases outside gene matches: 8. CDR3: CASSFPGQAIYEQYF. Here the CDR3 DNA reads TGTGCCAGCAGCTTTCCTGGACAGGCGATCTACGAGCAGTACTTC.

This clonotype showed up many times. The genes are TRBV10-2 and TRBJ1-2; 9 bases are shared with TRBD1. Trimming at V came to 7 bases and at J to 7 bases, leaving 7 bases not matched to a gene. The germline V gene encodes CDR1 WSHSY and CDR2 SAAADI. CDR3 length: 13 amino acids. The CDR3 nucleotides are TGCGCCAGCACTAAGGACAGGGGATCTGGCTACACCTTC. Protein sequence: CASTKDRGSGYTF.

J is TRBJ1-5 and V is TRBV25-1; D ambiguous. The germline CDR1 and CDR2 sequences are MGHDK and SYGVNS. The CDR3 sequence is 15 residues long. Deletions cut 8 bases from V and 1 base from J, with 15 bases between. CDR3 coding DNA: TGTGCCAGCTGCGGTTTCGGCAGAAGCAATCAGCCCCAGCATTTT. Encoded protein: CASCGFGRSNQPQHF.

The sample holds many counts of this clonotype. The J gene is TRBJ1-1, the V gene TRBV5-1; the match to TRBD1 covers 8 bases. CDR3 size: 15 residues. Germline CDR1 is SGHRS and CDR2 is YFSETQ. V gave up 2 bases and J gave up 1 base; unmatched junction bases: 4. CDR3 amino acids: CASSLQGTGNTEAFF. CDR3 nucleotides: TGCGCCAGCAGCTTACAGGGGACAGGGAACACTGAAGCTTTCTTT.

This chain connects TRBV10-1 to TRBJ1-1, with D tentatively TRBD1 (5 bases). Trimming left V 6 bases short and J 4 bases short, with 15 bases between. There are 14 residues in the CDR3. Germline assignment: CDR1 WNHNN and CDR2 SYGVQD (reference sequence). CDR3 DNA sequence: TGCGCCAGCAGCTTACGGGGGGGAGGCACTGAAGCTTTCTTT. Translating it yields CASSLRGGGTEAFF.

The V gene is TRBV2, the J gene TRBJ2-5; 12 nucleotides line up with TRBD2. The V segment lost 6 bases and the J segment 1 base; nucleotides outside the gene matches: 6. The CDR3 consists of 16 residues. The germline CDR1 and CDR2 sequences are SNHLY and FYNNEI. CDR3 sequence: CASRSLAGGIQETQYF. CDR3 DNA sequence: TGTGCCAGCAGGTCCCTAGCGGGAGGGATCCAAGAGACCCAGTACTTC.

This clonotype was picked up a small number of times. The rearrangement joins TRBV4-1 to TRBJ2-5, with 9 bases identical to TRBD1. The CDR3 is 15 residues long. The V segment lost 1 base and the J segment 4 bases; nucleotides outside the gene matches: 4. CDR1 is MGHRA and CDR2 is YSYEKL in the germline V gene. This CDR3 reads CASSQGTGEPETQYF. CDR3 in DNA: TGCGCCAGCAGCCAAGGGACAGGGGAACCAGAGACCCAGTACTTC.

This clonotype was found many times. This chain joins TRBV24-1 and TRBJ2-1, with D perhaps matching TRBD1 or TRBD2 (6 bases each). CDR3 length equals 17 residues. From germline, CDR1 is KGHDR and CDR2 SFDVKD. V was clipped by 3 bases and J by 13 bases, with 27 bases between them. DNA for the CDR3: TGTGCCACCAGTGATACTCAAACTAGGCTAGGGGGGACCCCACAGTTCTTC. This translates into CATSDTQTRLGGTPQFF.

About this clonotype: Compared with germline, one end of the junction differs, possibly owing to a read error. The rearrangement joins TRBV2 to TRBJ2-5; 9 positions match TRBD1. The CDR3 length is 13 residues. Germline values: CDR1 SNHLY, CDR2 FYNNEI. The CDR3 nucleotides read TGTGCCAGCACGGGACAGGGAACCTACGAGCAGTGCTTC. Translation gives CASTGQGTYEQCF.

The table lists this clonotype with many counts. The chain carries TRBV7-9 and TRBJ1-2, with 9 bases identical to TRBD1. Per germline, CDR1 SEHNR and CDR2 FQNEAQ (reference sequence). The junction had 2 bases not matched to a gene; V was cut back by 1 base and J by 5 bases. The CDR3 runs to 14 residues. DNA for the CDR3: TGTGCCAGCAGCTTAGGGGGGACAGGGTATGGCTACACCTTC. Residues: CASSLGGTGYGYTF.

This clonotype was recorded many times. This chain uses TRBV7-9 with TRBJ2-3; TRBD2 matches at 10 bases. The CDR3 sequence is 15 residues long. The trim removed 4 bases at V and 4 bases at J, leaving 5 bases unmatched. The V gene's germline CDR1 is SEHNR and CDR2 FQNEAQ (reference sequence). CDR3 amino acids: CASSSGLALADTQYF. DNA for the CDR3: TGTGCCAGCAGCTCGGGACTAGCGCTCGCAGATACGCAGTATTTT.

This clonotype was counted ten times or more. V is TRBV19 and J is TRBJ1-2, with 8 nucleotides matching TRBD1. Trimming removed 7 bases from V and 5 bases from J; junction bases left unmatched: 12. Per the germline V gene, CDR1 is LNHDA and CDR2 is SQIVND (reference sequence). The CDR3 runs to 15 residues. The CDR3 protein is CASTPAAGGSYGYTF. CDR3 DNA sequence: TGTGCCAGTACCCCAGCCGCAGGGGGCTCATATGGCTACACCTTC.

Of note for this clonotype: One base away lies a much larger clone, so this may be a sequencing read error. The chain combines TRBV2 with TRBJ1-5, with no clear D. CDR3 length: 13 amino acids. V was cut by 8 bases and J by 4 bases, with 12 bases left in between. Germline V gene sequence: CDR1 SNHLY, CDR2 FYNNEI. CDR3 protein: CASGGSRNQPQHF. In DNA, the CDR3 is TGTGCCAGCGGTGGTTCTCGGAATCAGCCCCAGCATTTT.